This T cell receptor (beta chain) was captured in a study of early T cells in non-severe SARS-CoV-2 infection. J was trimmed by 5 bases and V by 3 bases; bases with no gene match: 7. The length of the CDR3 is 14 residues. Per the germline V gene, CDR1 is DFQATT and CDR2 is SNEGSKA (reference sequence). At least ten counts were recorded for this clonotype. TCRdb redid the calling of the 5' RACE reads with MiXCR, one entry per CDR3 protein. The table includes over 45,000 distinct CDR3 sequences, 5.6% detected once. The chain carries TRBV20-1 and TRBJ1-1, with 9 bases fitting TRBD1. This clonotype was obtained from an adult who was a healthcare worker with PCR-confirmed SARS-CoV-2 infection or an uninfected control (not recorded which). Input material: whole blood. The CDR3 DNA is TGCAGTGCTAGGGACCGGGACAGGGTGACTGAAGCTTTCTTT. It encodes CSARDRDRVTEAFF.